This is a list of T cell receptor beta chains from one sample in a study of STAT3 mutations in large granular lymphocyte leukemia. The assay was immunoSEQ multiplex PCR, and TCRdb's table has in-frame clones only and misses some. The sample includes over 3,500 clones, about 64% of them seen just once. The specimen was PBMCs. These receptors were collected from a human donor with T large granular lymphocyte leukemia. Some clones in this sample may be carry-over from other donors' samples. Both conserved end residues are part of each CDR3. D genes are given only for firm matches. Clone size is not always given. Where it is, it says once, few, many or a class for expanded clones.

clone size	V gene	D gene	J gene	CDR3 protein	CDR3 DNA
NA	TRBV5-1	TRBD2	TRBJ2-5	CASSYGLAGAGETQYF	TGCGCCAGCAGCTACGGACTAGCGGGGGCCGGGGAGACCCAGTACTTC
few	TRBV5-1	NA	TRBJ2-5	CASSLEGAETQYF	TGCGCCAGCAGCTTGGAAGGTGCGGAGACCCAGTACTTC
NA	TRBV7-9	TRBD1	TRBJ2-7	CASSLSTGGDEQYF	TGTGCCAGCAGCTTATCGACAGGGGGCGACGAGCAGTACTTC
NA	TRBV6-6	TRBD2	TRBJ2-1	CASSYLAGDEQFF	TGTGCCAGCAGTTACTTAGCGGGAGATGAGCAGTTCTTC
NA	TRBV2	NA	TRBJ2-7	CASSEAVGSYEQYF	TGTGCCAGCAGTGAAGCGGTCGGTAGCTACGAGCAGTACTTC
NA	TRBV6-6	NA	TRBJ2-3	CASSLPRDTQYF	TGTGCCAGCAGTCTCCCAAGAGATACGCAGTATTTT
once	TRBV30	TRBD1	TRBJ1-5	CACSQGAWDQPQHF	TGTGCCTGCAGTCAGGGGGCGTGGGATCAGCCCCAGCATTTT
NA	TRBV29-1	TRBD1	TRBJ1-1	CSVQKMTGDTPRTYISEAFF	TGCAGCGTACAAAAAATGACAGGGGACACCCCACGAACCTATATTTCGGAAGCTTTCTTT
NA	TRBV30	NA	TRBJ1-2	CAWSATGGSYTF	TGTGCCTGGAGTGCCACGGGAGGCAGCTACACCTTC
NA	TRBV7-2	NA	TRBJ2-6	CASSLATPGANVLTF	TGTGCCAGCAGCTTAGCGACCCCTGGGGCCAACGTCCTGACTTTC
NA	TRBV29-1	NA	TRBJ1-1	CSVEDADTRGTEAFF	TGCAGCGTTGAAGATGCGGACACCCGCGGCACTGAAGCTTTCTTT
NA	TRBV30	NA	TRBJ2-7	CAWSSRGAPLSVYF	TGTGCCTGGAGTTCAAGGGGGGCACCCTTAAGTGTGTACTTC
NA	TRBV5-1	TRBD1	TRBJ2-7	CASSFRPGQGAYEQYF	TGCGCCAGCAGCTTCAGACCGGGACAGGGGGCCTACGAGCAGTACTTC
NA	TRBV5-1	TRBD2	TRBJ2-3	CASSLVLAETDTQYF	TGCGCCAGCAGCTTGGTACTAGCGGAGACAGATACGCAGTATTTT
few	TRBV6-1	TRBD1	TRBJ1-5	CASSGRDRSDQPQHF	TGTGCCAGCAGTGGACGGGACAGGAGTGATCAGCCCCAGCATTTT
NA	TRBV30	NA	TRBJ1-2	CAWSVQAIGYTF	TGTGCCTGGAGTGTCCAGGCGATCGGCTACACCTTC
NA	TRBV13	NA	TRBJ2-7	CASIGARKDEQYF	TGTGCCAGCATTGGCGCCAGGAAGGACGAGCAGTACTTC
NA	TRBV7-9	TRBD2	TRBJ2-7	CASSSPGTSYEQYF	TGTGCCAGCAGCAGTCCAGGGACTAGCTACGAGCAGTACTTC
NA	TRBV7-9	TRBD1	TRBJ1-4	CASSVGQDPNEKLFF	TGTGCCAGCAGTGTCGGACAGGATCCTAATGAAAAACTGTTTTTT
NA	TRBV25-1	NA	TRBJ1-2	CASRGAETFYGYTF	TGTGCCAGCAGAGGAGCGGAGACTTTCTATGGCTACACCTTC
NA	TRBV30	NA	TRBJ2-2	CAWRRSGEETGELFF	TGTGCCTGGAGAAGGTCAGGGGAGGAAACCGGGGAGCTGTTTTTT
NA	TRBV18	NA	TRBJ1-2	CASSGTTRSAGLGYTF	TGTGCCAGCTCAGGAACCACACGTAGCGCAGGGCTTGGCTACACCTTC
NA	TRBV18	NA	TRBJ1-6	CASSPAGRGNSPLHF	TGTGCCAGCTCCCCCGCGGGGAGGGGAAATTCACCCCTCCACTTT
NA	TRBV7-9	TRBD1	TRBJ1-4	CASSSRQGQKEKLFF	TGTGCCAGCAGCTCGCGACAGGGGCAGAAAGAAAAACTGTTTTTT
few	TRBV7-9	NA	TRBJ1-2	CAGGGRDGYGYTF	TGTGCCGGCGGGGGCAGGGATGGGTATGGCTACACCTTC
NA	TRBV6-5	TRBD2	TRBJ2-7	CASRSTGTNSYEQYF	TGTGCCAGCAGATCTACCGGGACTAACTCCTACGAGCAGTACTTC
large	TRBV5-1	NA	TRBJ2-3	CASSPGVADTQYF	TGCGCCAGCAGCCCCGGGGTAGCGGATACGCAGTATTTT
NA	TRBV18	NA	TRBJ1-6	CASSSEAGGSNSPLHF	TGTGCCAGCTCATCAGAGGCAGGCGGTAGTAATTCACCCCTCCACTTT
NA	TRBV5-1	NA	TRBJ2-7	CASSWGPETENEQYF	TGCGCCAGCAGCTGGGGTCCCGAAACTGAGAACGAGCAGTACTTC
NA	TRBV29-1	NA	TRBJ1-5	CSVATGLRQPQHF	TGCAGCGTGGCGACAGGCCTCAGGCAGCCCCAGCATTTT